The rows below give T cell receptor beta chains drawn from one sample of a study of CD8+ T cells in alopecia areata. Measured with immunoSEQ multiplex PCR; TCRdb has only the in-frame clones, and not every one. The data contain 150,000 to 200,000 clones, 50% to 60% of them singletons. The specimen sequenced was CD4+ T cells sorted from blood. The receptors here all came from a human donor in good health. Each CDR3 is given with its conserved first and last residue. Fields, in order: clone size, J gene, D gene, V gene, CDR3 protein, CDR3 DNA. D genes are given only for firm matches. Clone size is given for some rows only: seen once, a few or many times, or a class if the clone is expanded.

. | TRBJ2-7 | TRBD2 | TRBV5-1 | CASSLGLAGAGEQYF | TGCGCCAGCAGCTTGGGACTAGCGGGAGCCGGCGAGCAGTACTTC
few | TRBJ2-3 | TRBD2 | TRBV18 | CASSPTLLAESTDTQYF | TGTGCCAGCTCACCGACGCTACTAGCGGAAAGCACAGATACGCAGTATTTT
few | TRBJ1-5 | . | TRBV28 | CASSYGYQPQHF | TGTGCCAGCAGTTACGGCTATCAGCCCCAGCATTTT
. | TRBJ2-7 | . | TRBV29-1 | CSVEVKGGYEQYF | TGCAGCGTTGAAGTAAAGGGGGGCTACGAGCAGTACTTC
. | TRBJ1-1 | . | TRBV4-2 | CASSQGTVNTEAFF | TGTGCCAGCAGCCAAGGGACGGTGAACACTGAAGCTTTCTTT
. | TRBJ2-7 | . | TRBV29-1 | CSVSRTTSNYEQYF | TGCAGCGTTTCCCGGACTACCTCGAACTACGAGCAGTACTTC
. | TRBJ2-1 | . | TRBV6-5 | CASRVLGSKEQFF | TGTGCCAGCAGGGTTTTGGGATCCAAAGAGCAGTTCTTC
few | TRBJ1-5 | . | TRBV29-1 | CSVRGPEPNQPQHF | TGCAGCGTTCGTGGGCCGGAGCCGAATCAGCCCCAGCATTTT
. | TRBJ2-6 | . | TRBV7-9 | CASSLVGGGLSGANVLTF | TGTGCCAGCAGCTTAGTCGGGGGTGGACTCTCTGGGGCCAACGTCCTGACTTTC
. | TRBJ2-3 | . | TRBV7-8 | CASSLVARTDTQYF | TGTGCCAGCAGCTTAGTAGCCCGCACAGATACGCAGTATTTT
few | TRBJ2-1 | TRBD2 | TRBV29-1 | CSVDLAGGRYNEQFF | TGCAGCGTTGACCTAGCGGGAGGGCGCTACAATGAGCAGTTCTTC
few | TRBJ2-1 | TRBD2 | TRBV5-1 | CASSPGLAGYNEQFF | TGCGCCAGCAGCCCTGGACTAGCGGGGTACAATGAGCAGTTCTTC
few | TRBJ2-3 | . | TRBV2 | CASSEVAYTDTQYF | TGTGCCAGCAGTGAAGTGGCATACACAGATACGCAGTATTTT
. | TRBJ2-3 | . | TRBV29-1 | CSVDHTDTQYF | TGCAGCGTCGATCACACAGATACGCAGTATTTT
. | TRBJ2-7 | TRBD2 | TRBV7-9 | CASSSGLAVHEQYF | TGTGCCAGCAGCTCGGGACTAGCGGTCCACGAGCAGTACTTC
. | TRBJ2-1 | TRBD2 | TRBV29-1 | CSVEAGRSGGEQFF | TGCAGCGTTGAAGCGGGACGGAGCGGGGGTGAGCAGTTCTTC
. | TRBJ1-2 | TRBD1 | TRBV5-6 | CASSRGQGIGYTF | TGTGCCAGCAGCAGGGGACAGGGCATCGGCTACACCTTC
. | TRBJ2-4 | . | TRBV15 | CATSRAKAGVAKNIQYF | TGTGCCACCAGCAGAGCGAAAGCGGGCGTAGCCAAAAACATTCAGTACTTC
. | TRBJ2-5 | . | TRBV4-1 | CASSPNELETQYF | TGCGCCAGCAGCCCTAATGAATTGGAGACCCAGTACTTC
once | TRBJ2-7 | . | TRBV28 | CASSRFGGRIGEQYF | TGTGCCAGCAGCCGTTTTGGGGGGCGAATCGGCGAGCAGTACTTC
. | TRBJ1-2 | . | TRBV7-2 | CASSFTGQYGYTF | TGTGCCAGCAGCTTCACAGGGCAGTATGGCTACACCTTC
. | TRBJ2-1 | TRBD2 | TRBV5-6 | CASSHRTSGIRNEQFF | TGTGCCAGCAGCCACAGGACTAGCGGCATTAGGAATGAGCAGTTCTTC
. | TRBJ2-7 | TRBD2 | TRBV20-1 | CSAASGSEQYF | TGCAGTGCGGCTAGCGGGAGCGAGCAGTACTTC
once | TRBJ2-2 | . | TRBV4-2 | CASSQDKGSGELFF | TGTGCCAGCAGCCAAGATAAGGGATCCGGGGAGCTGTTTTTT
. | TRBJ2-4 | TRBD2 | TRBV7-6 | CASSPGLARGLAKNIQYF | TGTGCCAGCAGCCCGGGACTAGCGAGAGGCCTAGCCAAAAACATTCAGTACTTC
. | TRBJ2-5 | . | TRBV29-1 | CSVEHKGSVDQETQYF | TGCAGCGTTGAACACAAGGGATCCGTCGACCAAGAGACCCAGTACTTC
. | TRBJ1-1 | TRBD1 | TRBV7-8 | CASSVDRGAEAFF | TGTGCCAGCAGCGTGGACAGGGGCGCTGAAGCTTTCTTT
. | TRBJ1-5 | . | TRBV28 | CASSFPGWGQPQHF | TGTGCCAGCAGTTTCCCAGGGTGGGGTCAGCCCCAGCATTTT
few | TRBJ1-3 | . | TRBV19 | CASSASASGNTIYF | TGTGCCAGTAGTGCATCAGCCTCTGGAAACACCATATATTTT
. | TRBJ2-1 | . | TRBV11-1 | CASSLSHNEQFF | TGTGCCAGCAGCTTATCCCACAATGAGCAGTTCTTC
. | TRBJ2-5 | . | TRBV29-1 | CSVVRGVETQYF | TGCAGCGTTGTCAGGGGTGTGGAGACCCAGTACTTC
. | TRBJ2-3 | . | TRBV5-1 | CASSRSVTDTQYF | TGCGCCAGCAGCCGATCTGTGACAGATACGCAGTATTTT
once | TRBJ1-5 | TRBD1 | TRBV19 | CASSITGGNQPQHF | TGTGCCAGTAGCATAACAGGGGGCAATCAGCCCCAGCATTTT
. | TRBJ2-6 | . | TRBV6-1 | CASSVEPSGANVLTF | TGTGCCAGCAGTGTAGAACCTTCTGGGGCCAACGTCCTGACTTTC
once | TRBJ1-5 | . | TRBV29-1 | CSGQENSNQPQHF | TGCAGCGGACAGGAGAATAGCAATCAGCCCCAGCATTTT
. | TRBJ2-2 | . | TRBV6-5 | CASSLHTGELFF | TGTGCCAGCAGTTTACACACCGGGGAGCTGTTTTTT
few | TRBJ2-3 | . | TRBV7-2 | CASSSAVWGGTDTQYF | TGTGCCAGCAGCTCAGCGGTTTGGGGGGGCACAGATACGCAGTATTTT
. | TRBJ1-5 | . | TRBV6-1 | CASSEKGQPQHF | TGTGCCAGCAGTGAAAAGGGTCAGCCCCAGCATTTT
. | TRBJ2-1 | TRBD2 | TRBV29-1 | CSVLRTSGSPYNEQFF | TGCAGCGTTCTCCGGACTAGCGGGAGTCCCTACAATGAGCAGTTCTTC
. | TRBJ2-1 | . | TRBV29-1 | CSARVPSDNEQFF | TGCAGCGCCCGGGTCCCGTCGGACAATGAGCAGTTCTTC
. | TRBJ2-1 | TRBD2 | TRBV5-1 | CASMRTGGNEQFF | TGCGCCAGCATGAGGACGGGAGGGAATGAGCAGTTCTTC
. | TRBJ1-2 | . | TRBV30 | CAYVLGGGNYGYTF | TGTGCCTACGTTTTGGGAGGTGGAAACTATGGCTACACCTTC
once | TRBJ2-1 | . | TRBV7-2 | CASSLGRVENEQFF | TGTGCCAGCAGCTTAGGCAGGGTGGAAAATGAGCAGTTCTTC
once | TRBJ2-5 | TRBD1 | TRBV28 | CASSRDRGLWETQYF | TGTGCCAGCAGTCGGGACAGGGGGTTGTGGGAGACCCAGTACTTC
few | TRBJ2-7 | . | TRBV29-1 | CSVDGTTSEQYF | TGCAGCGTTGACGGGACCACGTCCGAGCAGTACTTC
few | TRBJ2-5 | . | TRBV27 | CASKGSLGGQETQYF | TGTGCCAGCAAGGGGTCTTTAGGGGGCCAAGAGACCCAGTACTTC
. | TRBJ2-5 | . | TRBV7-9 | CASSSGETQYF | TGTGCCAGCAGCTCAGGGGAGACCCAGTACTTC
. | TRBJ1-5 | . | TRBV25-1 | CASSAREGNQPQHF | TGTGCCAGCAGTGCCAGGGAGGGTAATCAGCCCCAGCATTTT
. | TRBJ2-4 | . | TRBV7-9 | CASSFGGGNIQYF | TGTGCCAGCAGCTTCGGTGGTGGGAACATTCAGTACTTC
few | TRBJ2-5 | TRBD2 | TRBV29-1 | CSARLATKETQYF | TGCAGCGCCAGACTAGCGACCAAAGAGACCCAGTACTTC